This T cell receptor (beta chain) was obtained from a study of T cells expressing NK-cell markers. Whole-study context: The study sequenced eight donors, seven HCMV-seropositive and one seronegative.

Notes on this clonotype: Its antigen is still unknown.

Germline assignment: CDR1 SGHVS and CDR2 FQNEAQ. This CDR3 has 14 residues. Overall study results and limits: Several donors' CD3+CD56-NKG2C+ cells were dominated by the same clonotypes. Nothing established the HCMV specificity of expanded NKG2C+ T cell clones.

The TCR beta cDNA came from 5'RACE template switching with UMIs. Using the 5' RACE reads, TCRdb records one entry per CDR3 protein without DNA. This sample's clone table lists about 550,000 distinct CDR3 sequences. The clonotype originates from a man between 18 and 29 years old in good health. This chain uses TRBV7-8 with TRBJ1-2; without DNA, the TCRdb call of TRBD1 cannot be checked. Sequenced: blood T cells: a sorted CD56 or NKG2C T cell subset, CD4+ or CD8+ T cells, or bulk PBMC T cells (not recorded which). The CDR3 is CASSLVGQGRGYTF.